The T cell receptor beta chain described here comes from a study of human T cells and chemical hapten exposure. TCRdb reprocessed the RACE reads with MiXCR, giving one entry per CDR3 protein. The sample shows fewer than 200,000 distinct CDR3 sequences, under 25% of them seen only once. V lost 0 bases, J lost 4 bases, and 5 bases stayed unmatched. Looked up from germline, CDR1 is MNHEY and CDR2 is SVGEGT. The CDR3 length is 15 residues. Time point indicated: patch test 1, 2 weeks after DPC sensitization. Regarding treatment: therapeutic diphenylcyclopropenone sensitization with weekly scalp DPC. Prior to application of each patch test, blood was drawn.

The sequences come from whole blood, collected in connection with sensitization to the hapten diphenylcyclopropenone (DPC). This clonotype was obtained from a woman aged 50 to 60 with alopecia areata. Some clones in this sample may be carry-over from other donors' samples. This chain joins TRBV6-2 or TRBV6-3 and TRBJ1-1, with 7 bases aligning to TRBD1. The CDR3 protein is CASSYSRGRSTEAFF. The CDR3 bases are TGTGCCAGCAGTTACTCGAGGGGGCGAAGCACTGAAGCTTTCTTT.